What follows are 21 T cell receptor beta chains derived from one specimen sequenced in a study of blood T cells in healthy people across ages. Then a second PCR, running about 6 to 12 cycles, was carried out with a sample-barcoded 5' primer and a J-beta primer mix. TCRdb re-called the 5' RACE reads through MiXCR, storing one row per CDR3 protein. The sample includes about 680,000 distinct CDR3 sequences, around 49% of them seen just once. The sample consisted of blood. The origin of the receptors is a woman in her sixties or seventies in good health.

The rearrangement links TRBV29-1 to TRBJ2-5, with 7 bases aligning to TRBD2. Germline V gene sequence: CDR1 SQVTM, CDR2 ANQGSEA. Trimming at V came to 7 bases and at J to 11 bases, leaving 25 bases not matched to a gene. CDR3 length: 16 residues. CDR3 sequence reads: CSGSYSLGRERNEQYF. The CDR3 region has the DNA TGCAGCGGGTCCTACTCATTGGGGCGGGAGAGGAATGAGCAGTACTTC.

The chain links TRBV29-1 to TRBJ2-1; 9 bases match TRBD1. The CDR3 contains 16 residues. In germline, CDR1 is SQVTM, CDR2 ANQGSEA. The J segment lost 1 base and the V segment lost 1 base, leaving 5 bases of the junction unmatched. The CDR3, as DNA: TGCAGCGTTGAAGGACCCGGGACAGGGTCCTACAATGAGCAGTTCTTC. The encoded protein is CSVEGPGTGSYNEQFF.

This clonotype was counted between two and nine times. The chain couples TRBV20-1 to TRBJ2-1; D may be TRBD1 (5 bases). V lost 1 base, J lost 1 base, and 11 bases lay in between. The CDR3 totals 15 residues. Germline V gene sequence: CDR1 DFQATT, CDR2 SNEGSKA (reference sequence). The CDR3 nucleotides are TGCAGTGCTAGAGGGGTCCAGGGTTCCTACAATGAGCAGTTCTTC. Its translation: CSARGVQGSYNEQFF.

The chain links TRBV20-1 to TRBJ2-5, with 11 bases matching TRBD2. V gave up 3 bases and J gave up 2 bases; unmatched junction bases: 2. Germline V CDR1 and CDR2: DFQATT, SNEGSKA (reference sequence). The CDR3 contains 14 residues. The CDR3 DNA sequence: TGCAGTGCTAGCCGACTAGCGGGACAAGAGACCCAGTACTTC. Amino acid sequence: CSASRLAGQETQYF.

The chain employs TRBV18 and TRBJ2-3, with a weak D call TRBD2 (6 bases). Germline V gene data show CDR1 as KGHSH and CDR2 as LQKENI. CDR3 length equals 14 residues. Trimming removed 0 bases from V and 4 bases from J, with 8 bases in between. CDR3 sequence (DNA): TGTGCCAGCTCACCACCGGGACTTCCAGATACGCAGTATTTT. Protein product: CASSPPGLPDTQYF. Complete variable domain (other parts from reference TRBV18 and TRBJ2-3): NAGVMQNPRHLVRRRGQEARLRCSPMKGHSHVYWYRQLPEEGLKFMVYLQKENIIDESGMPKERFSAEFPKEGPSILRIQQVVRGDSAAYFCASSPPGLPDTQYFGPGTRLTVL.

This clonotype has more than one count but fewer than ten. The chain recombines TRBV6-4 with TRBJ2-2, with 8 nucleotides matching TRBD2. J gave up 6 bases and V 5 bases, and 8 bases lay outside the gene matches. CDR3 length: 15 amino acids. Germline assignment: CDR1 MRHNA and CDR2 SNTAGT. The CDR3 loop is CASSPGLVGAGELFF. CDR3 DNA sequence: TGTGCCAGCAGTCCGGGACTAGTCGGGGCCGGGGAGCTGTTTTTT.

The gene calls are TRBV29-1 and TRBJ1-3; D unclear. The CDR3 totals 14 residues. Germline V gene data show CDR1 as SQVTM and CDR2 as ANQGSEA. Trimming stripped 3 bases from V and 0 bases from J, with 9 bases between. The CDR3 protein is CSVDRLRSGNTIYF. DNA of the CDR3: TGCAGCGTTGATCGCCTGCGCTCTGGAAACACCATATATTTT.

This clonotype has just a few counts. The chain recombines TRBV20-1 with TRBJ1-1; D remains ambiguous. Germline CDR1 is DFQATT and CDR2 is SNEGSKA (reference sequence). Trimming left V 3 bases short and J 1 base short, with 12 bases between. The CDR3 runs to 14 residues. CDR3 sequence: CSASDLLANTEAFF. As DNA, the CDR3 is TGCAGTGCTAGTGATTTACTTGCGAACACTGAAGCTTTCTTT.

The chain has TRBV7-2 and TRBJ2-5, with D unresolved. V lost 3 bases, J lost 11 bases, and 25 bases lay in between. The CDR3 runs 16 residues. Per the germline V gene, CDR1 is SGHTA and CDR2 is FQGNSA. The CDR3 sequence: CASSFVSGVIYNEQYF. CDR3 DNA: TGTGCCAGCAGCTTTGTATCCGGCGTGATATACAATGAGCAGTACTTC.

The chain joins TRBV15 to TRBJ2-4, with 8 bases lining up with TRBD1. Judging by the DNA end, TRBJ2-7 fits better; the J call may be wrong. The CDR3 contains 14 residues. Germline-derived CDR1 and CDR2 are LNHNV and YYDKDF (reference sequence). The CDR3 protein is CATSKGQGLDEQYF. The CDR3 DNA follows: TGTGCCACCAGCAAAGGACAGGGCTTGGACGAGCAGTACTTC.

This clonotype has only one observation. The V gene is TRBV2, the J gene TRBJ2-5; D is possibly TRBD1 (5 bases). The CDR3 consists of 13 residues. Germline V gene data show CDR1 as SNHLY and CDR2 as FYNNEI. V was trimmed by 5 bases and J by 2 bases, leaving 9 bases between them. CDR3 sequence reads: CASSNQGQETQYF. As DNA, the CDR3 is TGTGCCAGCAGTAACCAGGGTCAAGAGACCCAGTACTTC.

The gene calls are TRBV29-1 and TRBJ2-7; D is uncertain. Deletions cut 4 bases from V and 3 bases from J, with 7 bases between. This CDR3 is 11 amino acids long. Germline CDR1 reads SQVTM; CDR2 reads ANQGSEA. CDR3 DNA: TGCAGCGTTGTTCACCTCTACGAGCAGTACTTC. It encodes CSVVHLYEQYF.

This clonotype was observed a few times. This sequence joins TRBV6-1 and TRBJ2-5; D is ambiguous. TRBJ2-7 matches the DNA end more closely, so the J call is doubtful. Per germline, CDR1 MNHNS and CDR2 SASEGT. This CDR3 has 14 amino acids. The CDR3 protein is CASSEALVSYEQYF. The CDR3 nucleotides read TGTGCCAGCAGTGAAGCGCTAGTCTCCTACGAGCAGTACTTC.

The chain is built from TRBV14 and TRBJ2-1, with D possibly TRBD1 on 5 matching bases. This CDR3 region has 14 residues. V was shortened by 4 bases and J by 4 bases, with 11 bases between the two germline ends. Germline values: CDR1 SGHDN, CDR2 FVKESK. CDR3 coding DNA: TGTGCCAGCAGCCGACAGATTTCGTACAATGAGCAGTTCTTC. Its translation: CASSRQISYNEQFF.

This rearrangement joins TRBV20-1 to TRBJ1-2; D ambiguous. V was cut by 3 bases and J by 8 bases, with 10 bases left in between. This CDR3 is 11 amino acids long. Germline-derived CDR1 and CDR2 are DFQATT and SNEGSKA (reference sequence). In DNA form, the CDR3 reads TGCAGTGCTAGTTCACAGCGCGGCTACACCTTC. Translating it yields CSASSQRGYTF.

V gene TRBV5-1 combines with J gene TRBJ2-3, with 7 positions matching TRBD1. With V trimmed by 3 bases and J by 0 bases, 1 base remained unmatched. Germline lookup yields CDR1 SGHRS and CDR2 YFSETQ. CDR3 length: 14 residues. CDR3 sequence: CASSSDRSTDTQYF. The DNA for the CDR3 is TGCGCCAGCAGCTCGGACAGGAGCACAGATACGCAGTATTTT.

This rearrangement joins TRBV14 to TRBJ1-6; no definite D call. In germline, CDR1 is SGHDN, CDR2 FVKESK. V lost 1 base and J 7 bases, leaving 8 bases between the germline ends. The CDR3 is 14 residues long. Written as DNA, the CDR3 is TGTGCCAGCAGCCAAGTTAAGGAGAATTCACCCCTCCACTTT. Its translation is CASSQVKENSPLHF. Variable domain in full (rest from reference TRBV14 and TRBJ1-6): EAGVTQFPSHSVIEKGQTVTLRCDPISGHDNLYWYRRVMGKEIKFLLHFVKESKQDESGMPNNRFLAERTGGTYSTLKVQPAELEDSGVYFCASSQVKENSPLHFGNGTRLTVT.

CDR3 protein: CASSPVTGVGNEQFF. As DNA, the CDR3 is TGCGCCAGCAGCCCTGTCACAGGGGTCGGGAATGAGCAGTTCTTC. The rearrangement uses TRBV4-3 and TRBJ2-1; 7 nucleotides line up with TRBD1. J lost 7 bases, V lost 4 bases, and 10 bases had no gene match. This CDR3 is 15 amino acids long. Germline loops: CDR1 LGHNA, CDR2 YSLEER.

This clonotype was seen a handful of times. V is TRBV15 and J is TRBJ2-7, with D uncertain. Trimming cost V 0 bases and J 7 bases, with 16 bases left between them. CDR1 LNHNV and CDR2 YYDKDF come from the germline V gene (reference sequence). CDR3 length: 15 residues. In nucleotides, the CDR3 is TGTGCCACCAGCAGAGATGGTAGAGGTCTTGGAGAGCAGTACTTC. Translated, it gives CATSRDGRGLGEQYF.

This sequence joins TRBV20-1 and TRBJ2-3; the match to TRBD1 covers 10 bases. The CDR3 is 13 residues long. J was trimmed by 3 bases and V by 6 bases; bases with no gene match: 3. Germline loops: CDR1 DFQATT, CDR2 SNEGSKA (reference sequence). The CDR3 protein is CSADRGRTDTQYF. For the CDR3, the DNA is TGCAGTGCCGACAGGGGGCGGACAGATACGCAGTATTTT.

A few counts support this clonotype. The CDR3, as DNA: TGCAGTGCTAGAGCGACAGGCAGCAATTCACCCCTCCACTTT. The encoded protein is CSARATGSNSPLHF. The V and J genes are TRBV20-1 and TRBJ1-6; D possibly corresponds to TRBD1 (6 bases). Trimming left V 1 base short and J 7 bases short, with 11 bases between. This CDR3 spans 14 amino acids. Germline values: CDR1 DFQATT, CDR2 SNEGSKA (reference sequence).